What follows are 5 T cell receptor beta chains derived from one specimen sequenced in a study of T cells in Graves' hyperthyroidism and ophthalmopathy. Regions amplified from RNA transcripts were the TCR beta CDR3 regions. The HTBI primer set drove a first-round RT-PCR of the TCR CDR3. TCRdb re-called the multiplex PCR reads through MiXCR, storing one row per CDR3 protein. The data contain fewer than 750,000 distinct CDR3 sequences, around 13% of them seen just once; the ten biggest clones take up about an eighth. Sequencing was performed on blood. These TCRs come from a woman between 45 and 65 years old with Graves' ophthalmopathy.

This clonotype came up many times. The gene calls are TRBV2 and TRBJ2-3; D not certain. Germline V CDR1 and CDR2: SNHLY, FYNNEI. The CDR3 is 12 residues long. Trimming took 1 base from V and 5 from J, leaving 4 bases between them. The CDR3 is CASSEGGDTQYF. The DNA of the CDR3 is TGTGCCAGCAGTGAAGGGGGAGATACGCAGTATTTT.

This clonotype was recorded at least ten times. The J gene is TRBJ1-5, the V gene TRBV5-5; D may be TRBD1 (6 bases). Germline CDR1 SGHKS, CDR2 YYEKEE (reference sequence). This CDR3 has 15 amino acids. V was shortened by 3 bases and J by 4 bases, with 14 bases between the two germline ends. The CDR3 region is CASSSHGQTNQPQHF. For the CDR3, the DNA is TGTGCCAGCAGCTCACACGGACAGACAAATCAGCCCCAGCATTTT.

This clonotype has at least ten counts. This chain joins TRBV6-6 and TRBJ2-1; D gene uncertain. Trimming removed 0 bases at V and 6 bases at J, with 21 bases between. The CDR3 has 18 amino acids. Germline assignment: CDR1 MNHNY and CDR2 SVGAGI (reference sequence). As DNA, the CDR3 is TGTGCCAGCAGTTACTCGCAATTCTCGGCGGCCCTAGTCAATGAGCAGTTCTTC. Protein: CASSYSQFSAALVNEQFF.

This clonotype was seen many times. The gene calls are TRBV27 and TRBJ1-1; tentative D call: TRBD1 (6 bases). This CDR3 region has 14 residues. Trimming removed 2 bases at V and 4 bases at J, with 11 bases between. CDR1 MNHEY and CDR2 SMNVEV come from the germline V gene (reference sequence). In DNA form, the CDR3 reads TGTGCCAGCAGTTTACGGGGGCGCGGCACTGAAGCTTTCTTT. Its protein is CASSLRGRGTEAFF.

This clonotype has ten or more counts. The chain uses TRBV7-3 and TRBJ2-1, with D perhaps matching TRBD1 (5 bases). V lost 2 bases and J 0 bases, leaving 11 bases between the germline ends. Germline V CDR1 and CDR2: SGHTA, FQGTGA. This CDR3 has 16 residues. For the CDR3, the DNA is TGTGCCAGCAGCTTATGGGGCCCGAGCTCCTACAATGAGCAGTTCTTC. It yields the protein CASSLWGPSSYNEQFF. The full variable domain, in which reference TRBV7-3 and TRBJ2-1 provide the parts outside the CDR3, is GAGVSQTPSNKVTEKGKYVELRCDPISGHTALYWYRQSLGQGPEFLIYFQGTGAADDSGLPNDRFFAVRPEGSVSTLKIQRTERGDSAVYLCASSLWGPSSYNEQFFGPGTRLTVL.